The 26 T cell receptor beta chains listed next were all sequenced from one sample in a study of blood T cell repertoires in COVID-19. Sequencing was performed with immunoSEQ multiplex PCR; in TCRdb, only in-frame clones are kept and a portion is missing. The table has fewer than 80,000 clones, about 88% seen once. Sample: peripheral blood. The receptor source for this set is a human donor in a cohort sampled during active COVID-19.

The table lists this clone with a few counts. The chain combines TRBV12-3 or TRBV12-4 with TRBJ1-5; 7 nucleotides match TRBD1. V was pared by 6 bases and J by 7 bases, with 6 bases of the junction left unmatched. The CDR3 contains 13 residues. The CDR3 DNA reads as TGTGCCAGCAGACGAGGGGGCGACCAGCCCCAGCATTTT. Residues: CASRRGGDQPQHF.

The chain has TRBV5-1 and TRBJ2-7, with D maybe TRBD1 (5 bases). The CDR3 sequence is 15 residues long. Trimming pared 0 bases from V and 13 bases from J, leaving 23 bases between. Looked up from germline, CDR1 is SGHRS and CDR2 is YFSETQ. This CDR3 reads CASSLEGRARTPLYF. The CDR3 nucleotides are TGCGCCAGCAGCTTGGAGGGCAGGGCGAGGACCCCTCTCTACTTC.

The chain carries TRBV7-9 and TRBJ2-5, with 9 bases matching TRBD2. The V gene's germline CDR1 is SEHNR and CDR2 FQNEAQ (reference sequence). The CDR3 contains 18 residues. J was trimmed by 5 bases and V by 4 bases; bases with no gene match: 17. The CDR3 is CASSSDWGRREGRETQYF. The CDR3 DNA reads TGTGCCAGCAGCTCCGACTGGGGGCGGCGGGAGGGCCGGGAGACCCAGTACTTC.

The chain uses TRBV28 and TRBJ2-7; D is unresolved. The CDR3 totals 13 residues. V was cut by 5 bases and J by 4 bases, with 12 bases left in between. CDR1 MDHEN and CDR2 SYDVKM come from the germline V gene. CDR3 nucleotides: TGTGCCAGCAGTCCCGACGGGTCTTACGAGCAGTACTTC. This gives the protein CASSPDGSYEQYF.

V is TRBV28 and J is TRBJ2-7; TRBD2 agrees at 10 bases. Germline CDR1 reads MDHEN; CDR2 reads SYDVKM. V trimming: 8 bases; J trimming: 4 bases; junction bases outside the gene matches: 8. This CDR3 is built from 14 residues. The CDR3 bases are TGTGCCAGCGGGCAACCGGGACTAGCGTACGAGCAGTACTTC. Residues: CASGQPGLAYEQYF.

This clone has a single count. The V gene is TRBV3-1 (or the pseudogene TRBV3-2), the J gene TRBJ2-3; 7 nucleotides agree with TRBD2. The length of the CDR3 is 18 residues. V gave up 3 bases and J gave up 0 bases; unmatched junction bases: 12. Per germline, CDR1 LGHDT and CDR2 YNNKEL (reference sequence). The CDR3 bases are TGTGCCAGCAGCCACCCTTACGGCGAGCGGGGTAGCACAGATACGCAGTATTTT. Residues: CASSHPYGERGSTDTQYF.

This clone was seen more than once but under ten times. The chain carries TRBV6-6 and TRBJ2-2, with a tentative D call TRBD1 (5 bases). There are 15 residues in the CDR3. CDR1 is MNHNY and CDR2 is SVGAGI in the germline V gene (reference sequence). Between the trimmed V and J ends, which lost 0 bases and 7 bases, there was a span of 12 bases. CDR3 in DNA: TGTGCCAGCAGTTACTCTGCACAGGTCCTCGGGGAGCTGTTTTTT. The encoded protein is CASSYSAQVLGELFF.

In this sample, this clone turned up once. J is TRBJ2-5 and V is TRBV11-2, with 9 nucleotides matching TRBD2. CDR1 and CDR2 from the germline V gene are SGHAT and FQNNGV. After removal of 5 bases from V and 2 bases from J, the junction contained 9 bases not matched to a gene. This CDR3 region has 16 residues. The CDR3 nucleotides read TGTGCCAGCAGCCACGGCCTAACTAGCGGGCAAGAGACCCAGTACTTC. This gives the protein CASSHGLTSGQETQYF.

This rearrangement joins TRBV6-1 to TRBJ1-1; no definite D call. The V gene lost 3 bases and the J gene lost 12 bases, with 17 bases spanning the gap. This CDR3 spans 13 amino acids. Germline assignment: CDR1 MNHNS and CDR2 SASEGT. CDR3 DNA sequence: TGTGCCAGCAGTGAGGAGCTCGATTTGATTTCTTTCTTT. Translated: CASSEELDLISFF.

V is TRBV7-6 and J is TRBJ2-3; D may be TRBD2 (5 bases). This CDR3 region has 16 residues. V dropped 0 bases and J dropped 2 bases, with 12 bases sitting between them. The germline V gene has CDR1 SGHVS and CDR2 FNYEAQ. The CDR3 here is CASSLASGLTTDTQYF. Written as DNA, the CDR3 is TGTGCCAGCAGCTTAGCATCAGGACTTACCACAGATACGCAGTATTTT.

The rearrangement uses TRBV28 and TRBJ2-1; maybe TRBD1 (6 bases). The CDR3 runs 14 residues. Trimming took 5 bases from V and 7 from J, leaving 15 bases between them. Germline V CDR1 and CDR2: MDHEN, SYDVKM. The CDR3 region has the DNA TGTGCCAGCAGTGGACAGACAAGTTTTAATGAGCAGTTCTTC. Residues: CASSGQTSFNEQFF.

DNA for the CDR3: TGCGCCAGCAGCTTGGCGCAGGGAACAGTCGCGCAGTACTTC. Translation gives CASSLAQGTVAQYF. The chain employs TRBV5-1 and TRBJ2-7; TRBD1 might be the D (5 bases). Germline V gene data show CDR1 as SGHRS and CDR2 as YFSETQ. The CDR3 loop spans 14 amino acids. V was shortened by 0 bases and J by 9 bases, with 16 bases between the two germline ends.

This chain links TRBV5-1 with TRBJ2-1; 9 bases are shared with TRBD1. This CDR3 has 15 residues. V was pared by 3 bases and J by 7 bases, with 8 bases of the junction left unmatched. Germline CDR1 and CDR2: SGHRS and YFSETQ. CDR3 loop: CASSWGGTGTNEQFF. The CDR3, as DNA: TGCGCCAGCAGCTGGGGCGGGACAGGGACGAATGAGCAGTTCTTC.

This CDR3 reads CALPHGRGSSYEQYF. The CDR3 nucleotides read TGTGCCCTGCCCCATGGCCGGGGGAGCTCCTACGAGCAGTACTTC. The chain joins TRBV19 to TRBJ2-7; maybe TRBD2 (6 bases). CDR1 LNHDA and CDR2 SQIVND come from the germline V gene (reference sequence). The V and J ends lost 11 bases and 0 bases respectively, with 20 bases between them. The CDR3 is 15 residues long.

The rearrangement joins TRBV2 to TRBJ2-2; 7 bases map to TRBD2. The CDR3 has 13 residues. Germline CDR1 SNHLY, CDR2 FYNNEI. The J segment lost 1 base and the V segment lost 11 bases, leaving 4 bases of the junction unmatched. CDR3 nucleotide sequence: TGTGCCTCGACGGGAGGGAACACCGGGGAGCTGTTTTTT. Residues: CASTGGNTGELFF. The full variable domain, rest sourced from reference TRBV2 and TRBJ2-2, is EPEVTQTPSHQVTQMGQEVILRCVPISNHLYFYWYRQILGQKVEFLVSFYNNEISEKSEIFDDQFSVERPDGSNFTLKIRSTKLEDSAMYFCASTGGNTGELFFGEGSRLTVL.

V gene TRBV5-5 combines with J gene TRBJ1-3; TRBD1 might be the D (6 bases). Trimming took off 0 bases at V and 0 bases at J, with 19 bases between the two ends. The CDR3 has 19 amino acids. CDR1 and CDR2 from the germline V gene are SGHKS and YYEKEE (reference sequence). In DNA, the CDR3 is TGTGCCAGCAGCTTGGTCCCACTCCACAGGGTTGGCTCTGGAAACACCATATATTTT. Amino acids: CASSLVPLHRVGSGNTIYF. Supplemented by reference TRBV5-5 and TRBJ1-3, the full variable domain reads DAGVTQSPTHLIKTRGQQVTLRCSPISGHKSVSWYQQVLGQGPQFIFQYYEKEERGRGNFPDRFSARQFPNYSSELNVNALLLGDSALYLCASSLVPLHRVGSGNTIYFGEGSWLTVV.

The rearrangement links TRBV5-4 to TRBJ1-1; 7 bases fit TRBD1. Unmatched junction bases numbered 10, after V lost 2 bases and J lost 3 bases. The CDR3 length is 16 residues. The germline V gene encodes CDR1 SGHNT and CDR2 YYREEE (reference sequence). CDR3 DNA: TGTGCCAGCAGCTTCGAACAGGGGTTTCGAGACACTGAAGCTTTCTTT. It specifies CASSFEQGFRDTEAFF.

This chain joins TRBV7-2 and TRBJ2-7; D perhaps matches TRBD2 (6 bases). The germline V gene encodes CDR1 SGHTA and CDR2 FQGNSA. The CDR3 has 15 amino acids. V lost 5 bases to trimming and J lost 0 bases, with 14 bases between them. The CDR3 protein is CASSPGGFSSYEQYF. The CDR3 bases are TGTGCCAGCAGCCCCGGGGGTTTCAGCTCCTACGAGCAGTACTTC.

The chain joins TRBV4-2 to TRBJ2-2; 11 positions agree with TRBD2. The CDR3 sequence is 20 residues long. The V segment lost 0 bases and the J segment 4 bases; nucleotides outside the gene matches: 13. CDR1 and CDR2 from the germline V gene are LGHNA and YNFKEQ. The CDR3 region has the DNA TGTGCCAGCAGCCAAGAAGCCATTATTAGCGGGAGGGCGGGCACCGGGGAGCTGTTTTTT. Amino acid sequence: CASSQEAIISGRAGTGELFF.

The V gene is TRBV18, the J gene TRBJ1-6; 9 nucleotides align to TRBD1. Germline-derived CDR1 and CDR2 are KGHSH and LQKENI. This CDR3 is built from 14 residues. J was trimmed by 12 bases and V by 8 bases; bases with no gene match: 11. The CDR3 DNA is TGTGCCAGCCTCCTGGGACAGGGCAGCGGACCCCTCCACTTT. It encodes CASLLGQGSGPLHF. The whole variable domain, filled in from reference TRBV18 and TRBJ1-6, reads NAGVMQNPRHLVRRRGQEARLRCSPMKGHSHVYWYRQLPEEGLKFMVYLQKENIIDESGMPKERFSAEFPKEGPSILRIQQVVRGDSAAYFCASLLGQGSGPLHFGNGTRLTVT.

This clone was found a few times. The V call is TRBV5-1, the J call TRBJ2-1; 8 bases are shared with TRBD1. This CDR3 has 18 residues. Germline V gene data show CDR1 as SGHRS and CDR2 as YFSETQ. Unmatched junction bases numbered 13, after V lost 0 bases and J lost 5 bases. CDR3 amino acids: CASSLAVPGQGGHNEQFF. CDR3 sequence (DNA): TGCGCCAGCAGCTTGGCCGTTCCAGGACAGGGTGGGCACAATGAGCAGTTCTTC.

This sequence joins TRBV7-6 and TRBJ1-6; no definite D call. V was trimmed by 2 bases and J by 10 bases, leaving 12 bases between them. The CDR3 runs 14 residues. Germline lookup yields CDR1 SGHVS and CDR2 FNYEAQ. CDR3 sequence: CASSLSQDGSPLHF. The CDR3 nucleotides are TGTGCCAGCAGCTTATCCCAGGATGGCTCACCCCTCCACTTT. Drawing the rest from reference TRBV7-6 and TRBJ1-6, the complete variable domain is GAGVSQSPRYKVTKRGQDVALRCDPISGHVSLYWYRQALGQGPEFLTYFNYEAQQDKSGLPNDRFSAERPEGSISTLTIQRTEQRDSAMYRCASSLSQDGSPLHFGNGTRLTVT.

The CDR3: CASSQGNTANSPLHF. The DNA of the CDR3 is TGTGCCAGCAGCCAGGGGAACACAGCTAATTCACCCCTCCACTTT. The gene calls are TRBV11-2 and TRBJ1-6, with D maybe TRBD1 (6 bases). With 5 bases removed from V and 6 bases from J, the gap between germline ends came to 14 bases. From germline, CDR1 is SGHAT and CDR2 FQNNGV. The CDR3 is made up of 15 amino acids.

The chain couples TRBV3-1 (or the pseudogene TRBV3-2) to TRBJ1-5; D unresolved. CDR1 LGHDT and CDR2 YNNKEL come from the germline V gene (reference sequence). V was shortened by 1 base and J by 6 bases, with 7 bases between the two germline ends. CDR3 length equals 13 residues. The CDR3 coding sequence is TGTGCCAGCAGCCAAGCCGAGGGTCAGCCCCAGCATTTT. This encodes CASSQAEGQPQHF.

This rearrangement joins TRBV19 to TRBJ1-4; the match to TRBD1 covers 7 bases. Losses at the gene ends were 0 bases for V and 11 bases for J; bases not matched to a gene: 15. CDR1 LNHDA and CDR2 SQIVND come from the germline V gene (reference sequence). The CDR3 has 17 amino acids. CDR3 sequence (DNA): TGTGCCAGTAGTATAGATCTCATCGGGACAGCATACAGGAAACTGTTTTTT. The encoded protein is CASSIDLIGTAYRKLFF.

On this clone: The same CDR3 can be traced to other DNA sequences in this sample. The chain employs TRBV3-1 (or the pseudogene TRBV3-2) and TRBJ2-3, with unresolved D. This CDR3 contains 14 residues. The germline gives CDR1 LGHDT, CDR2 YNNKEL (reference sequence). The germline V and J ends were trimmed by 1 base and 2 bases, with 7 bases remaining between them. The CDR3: CASSQGGFTDTQYF. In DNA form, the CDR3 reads TGTGCCAGCAGCCAAGGCGGATTCACAGATACGCAGTATTTT.